The 32 T cell receptor beta chains below come from one sample, sequenced in a study of T cells in Graves' hyperthyroidism and ophthalmopathy. RNA transcripts were the template for amplifying TCR beta CDR3 regions. Using the HTBI primer set, a first-round RT-PCR was run on the TCR CDR3. TCRdb analysed the multiplex PCR reads with MiXCR anew, one entry per CDR3 protein. The sample has nearly 600,000 distinct CDR3 sequences, about 15% seen once. The sample comprised blood. Receptors originate from a woman aged 25 to 39 with Graves' hyperthyroidism that later progressed to Graves' ophthalmopathy.

The J gene is TRBJ2-3, the V gene TRBV6-2 or TRBV6-3; D may be TRBD2 (6 bases). The ends were cut back, 4 bases at V and 2 bases at J, with 10 bases in the middle. Germline values: CDR1 MNHEY, CDR2 SVGEGT. The CDR3 consists of 14 residues. In nucleotides, the CDR3 is TGTGCCAGCAGTTCTAGCGACCACACAGATACGCAGTATTTT. This codes for CASSSSDHTDTQYF.

This clonotype has a count of ten or more. V and J are TRBV28 and TRBJ2-3; 7 bases fit TRBD1. Germline V lookup: CDR1 MDHEN, CDR2 SYDVKM. Unmatched junction bases numbered 8, after V lost 5 bases and J lost 3 bases. The CDR3 is made up of 15 amino acids. CDR3: CASSPTGTGTDTQYF. The DNA of the CDR3 is TGTGCCAGCAGTCCGACAGGGACGGGAACAGATACGCAGTATTTT.

This clonotype has a count of ten or more. The chain couples TRBV11-2 to TRBJ2-3; a weak D match, TRBD2 (6 bases). CDR3 length: 15 amino acids. Trimming left V 3 bases short and J 1 base short, with 11 bases between. CDR1 SGHAT and CDR2 FQNNGV come from the germline V gene. DNA of the CDR3: TGTGCCAGCAGCTTGGGGGGAGGCGGCACAGATACGCAGTATTTT. Translated, it gives CASSLGGGGTDTQYF.

This clonotype has at least ten counts. The chain has TRBV20-1 and TRBJ2-2, with 9 bases lining up with TRBD2. The V gene's germline CDR1 is DFQATT and CDR2 SNEGSKA (reference sequence). V was clipped by 6 bases and J by 7 bases; unmatched bases: 6. CDR3 size: 13 residues. DNA for the CDR3: TGCAGTGCCCCGGGACTAGCTCTCGGGGAGCTGTTTTTT. This gives the protein CSAPGLALGELFF.

The CDR3 DNA is TGCGCCAGCAGCTTGCGGGGGCCAGATACGCAGTATTTT. Its translation is CASSLRGPDTQYF. The chain couples TRBV5-1 to TRBJ2-3; the D call may be TRBD1 or TRBD2 (6 bases each). Trimming shortened V by 1 base and J by 4 bases, and 7 bases separated the two germline ends. The CDR3 contains 13 residues. From germline, CDR1 is SGHRS and CDR2 YFSETQ.

In its sample, this clonotype was seen many times. V usage is TRBV11-2 and J usage is TRBJ2-2; the match to TRBD1 covers 8 bases. The CDR3 loop spans 14 amino acids. V lost 5 bases and J lost 4; bases outside the gene matches: 3. Germline values: CDR1 SGHAT, CDR2 FQNNGV. The CDR3 spells CASSPDRATGELFF. The CDR3 nucleotides read TGTGCCAGCAGCCCGGACAGGGCCACCGGGGAGCTGTTTTTT.

As DNA, the CDR3 is TGCGCCAGCAGCTATCGATCCGGGACTAGCGGGTACAATGAGCAGTTCTTC. Translation: CASSYRSGTSGYNEQFF. The chain combines TRBV5-1 with TRBJ2-1, with 12 positions matching TRBD2. Germline CDR1 is SGHRS and CDR2 is YFSETQ. Trimming at V came to 3 bases and at J to 4 bases, leaving 8 bases not matched to a gene. The CDR3 is made up of 17 amino acids.

This clonotype came up many times. V gene TRBV27 combines with J gene TRBJ2-5; the D gene is possibly TRBD1 (6 bases). Trimming removed 5 bases from V and 3 bases from J, with 13 bases in between. Germline lookup yields CDR1 MNHEY and CDR2 SMNVEV (reference sequence). The CDR3 totals 14 residues. The CDR3 nucleotides read TGTGCCAGCAGTCCCTGGGGGCACAAAGAGACCCAGTACTTC. Translating it yields CASSPWGHKETQYF.

This clonotype was counted many times. The chain joins TRBV20-1 to TRBJ1-1; no definite D call. The germline V gene encodes CDR1 DFQATT and CDR2 SNEGSKA (reference sequence). The CDR3 is 14 amino acids. Trimming cost V 3 bases and J 0 bases, with 11 bases left between them. CDR3: CSASAGRVNTEAFF. The CDR3 DNA reads TGCAGTGCTAGTGCCGGACGGGTGAACACTGAAGCTTTCTTT.

This clonotype was seen at least ten times. The chain recombines TRBV28 with TRBJ2-7, with D possibly matching TRBD1 (5 bases). The CDR3 is made up of 14 amino acids. In germline, CDR1 is MDHEN, CDR2 SYDVKM. V was pared by 3 bases and J by 5 bases, with 14 bases between. This CDR3 is CASSFLGVSNEQYF. The CDR3 DNA follows: TGTGCCAGCAGTTTCCTAGGGGTTAGCAACGAGCAGTACTTC.

In its sample, this clonotype was seen many times. The rearrangement joins TRBV5-1 to TRBJ2-3, with 12 bases identical to TRBD1. With 0 bases clipped from V and 4 bases from J, the junction kept 6 bases outside the gene matches. CDR1 SGHRS and CDR2 YFSETQ come from the germline V gene. The CDR3 is 17 residues long. DNA for the CDR3: TGCGCCAGCAGCTTGGGAGGGACAGGGGGCGGACCAGATACGCAGTATTTT. Amino acid sequence: CASSLGGTGGGPDTQYF.

This clonotype was detected ten times or more. The rearrangement links TRBV30 to TRBJ2-7, with 12 bases fitting TRBD1. V lost 2 bases, J lost 4 bases, and 3 bases stayed unmatched. Germline values: CDR1 GTSNPN, CDR2 SVGIG (reference sequence). The CDR3 runs 14 residues. CDR3 residues: CAWSWGQGAYEQYF. The CDR3, as DNA: TGTGCCTGGAGTTGGGGACAGGGGGCGTACGAGCAGTACTTC.

This clonotype was observed a handful of times. The chain carries TRBV20-1 and TRBJ2-7, with TRBD2 matching over 13 bases. This CDR3 comprises 15 residues. The V and J ends lost 3 bases and 2 bases, in that order; junction bases with no gene match: 4. Germline-derived CDR1 and CDR2 are DFQATT and SNEGSKA (reference sequence). DNA for the CDR3: TGCAGTGCTAGCGATGGACTAGCGGGAGCCTACGAGCAGTACTTC. It codes for CSASDGLAGAYEQYF.

This clonotype was recorded a few times. This chain joins TRBV14 and TRBJ2-7; D is unresolved. This CDR3 is 12 amino acids long. The V gene lost 8 bases and the J gene lost 3 bases, with 11 bases spanning the gap. Per germline, CDR1 SGHDN and CDR2 FVKESK. CDR3 sequence reads: CASGRENYEQYF. The DNA for the CDR3 is TGTGCCAGCGGTAGGGAAAACTACGAGCAGTACTTC. The entire variable domain, with the rest obtained from reference TRBV14 and TRBJ2-7, is as follows: EAGVTQFPSHSVIEKGQTVTLRCDPISGHDNLYWYRRVMGKEIKFLLHFVKESKQDESGMPNNRFLAERTGGTYSTLKVQPAELEDSGVYFCASGRENYEQYFGPGTRLTVT.

This rearrangement joins TRBV3-1 to TRBJ2-7, with TRBD2 as a possible D gene (6 bases). V lost 5 bases to trimming and J lost 6 bases, with 20 bases between them. Per germline, CDR1 LGHDT and CDR2 YNNKEL (reference sequence). The CDR3 sequence is 15 residues long. CDR3 region: CASSFGAGEVSEQYF. The CDR3 DNA reads TGTGCCAGCAGCTTCGGGGCTGGGGAGGTCAGCGAGCAGTACTTC.

V is TRBV5-4 and J is TRBJ2-1; the match to TRBD2 covers 13 bases. The CDR3 has 18 amino acids. The V segment lost 0 bases and the J segment 3 bases; nucleotides outside the gene matches: 6. Germline CDR1 is SGHNT and CDR2 is YYREEE (reference sequence). The CDR3 DNA follows: TGTGCCAGCAGCTTGGGACTAGCGGGAGGCTTTGACTACAATGAGCAGTTCTTC. The encoded protein is CASSLGLAGGFDYNEQFF.

The V call is TRBV19, the J call TRBJ2-1; 12 positions match TRBD1. Per germline, CDR1 LNHDA and CDR2 SQIVND (reference sequence). The CDR3 extends over 18 amino acids. Trimming removed 5 bases from V and 0 bases from J; junction bases left unmatched: 8. CDR3 DNA sequence: TGTGCCAGTAGTCCGGGACAGGGGGCCTTTAGCTCCTACAATGAGCAGTTCTTC. Protein product: CASSPGQGAFSSYNEQFF. The complete variable domain, with remaining parts taken from reference TRBV19 and TRBJ2-1, reads DGGITQSPKYLFRKEGQNVTLSCEQNLNHDAMYWYRQDPGQGLRLIYYSQIVNDFQKGDIAEGYSVSREKKESFPLTVTSAQKNPTAFYLCASSPGQGAFSSYNEQFFGPGTRLTVL.

This clonotype was picked up a small number of times. The chain is built from TRBV30 and TRBJ2-2, with D maybe TRBD2 (6 bases). CDR3 length: 16 residues. Looked up from germline, CDR1 is GTSNPN and CDR2 is SVGIG (reference sequence). V was shortened by 1 base and J by 4 bases, with 16 bases between the two germline ends. The CDR3 spells CAWSDTSKRGTGELFF. In nucleotides, the CDR3 is TGTGCCTGGAGTGACACTAGCAAAAGGGGCACCGGGGAGCTGTTTTTT.

This clonotype was counted at least ten times. V is TRBV12-3 or TRBV12-4 and J is TRBJ1-1; D remains ambiguous. This CDR3 has 11 residues. V was trimmed by 6 bases and J by 5 bases, leaving 7 bases between them. CDR3 bases: TGTGCCAGCAGGCGAACGACTGAAGCTTTCTTT. The encoded protein is CASRRTTEAFF.

This clonotype has a handful of counts. CDR3 sequence: CSARGYVGEINEQFF. The CDR3 DNA is TGCAGTGCTAGAGGATACGTGGGAGAGATCAATGAGCAGTTCTTC. The chain joins TRBV20-1 to TRBJ2-1; D may be TRBD2 (5 bases). The CDR3 totals 15 residues. V was cut by 1 base and J by 6 bases, with 16 bases left in between. In germline, CDR1 is DFQATT, CDR2 SNEGSKA (reference sequence).

Ten or more counts support this clonotype. This chain connects TRBV7-6 to TRBJ2-3, with 7 bases that match TRBD1. This CDR3 is 16 amino acids long. The J segment lost 1 base and the V segment lost 2 bases, leaving 6 bases of the junction unmatched. CDR1 is SGHVS and CDR2 is FNYEAQ in the germline V gene. CDR3 region: CASSLLTGQGTDTQYF. In DNA, the CDR3 is TGTGCCAGCAGCTTATTGACCGGACAGGGCACAGATACGCAGTATTTT.

This clonotype was counted many times. This chain connects TRBV3-1 to TRBJ2-1; unclear D gene. The CDR3 totals 15 residues. Germline V gene lookup returns CDR1 LGHDT and CDR2 YNNKEL (reference sequence). The V end lost 8 bases, the J end lost 7 bases, and 21 bases lay between the germline ends. DNA of the CDR3: TGTGCCAGCCGCACCGAGGTAGAAGGTGGTAATGAGCAGTTCTTC. Its translation: CASRTEVEGGNEQFF.

This clonotype was found a few times. The chain recombines TRBV7-9 with TRBJ2-7, with a tentative D call TRBD1 (5 bases). CDR1 and CDR2 from the germline V gene are SEHNR and FQNEAQ (reference sequence). The ends were cut back, 8 bases at V and 3 bases at J, with 14 bases in the middle. The CDR3 runs 13 residues. The CDR3 coding sequence is TGTGCCAGCGGCCGACCGACAGACTACGAGCAGTACTTC. As protein: CASGRPTDYEQYF.

This clonotype appeared many times. This chain joins TRBV28 and TRBJ2-7; D tentatively fits TRBD1 or TRBD2 (6 bases each). V was shortened by 8 bases and J by 0 bases, with 14 bases between the two germline ends. The length of the CDR3 is 14 residues. Germline lookup yields CDR1 MDHEN and CDR2 SYDVKM. CDR3 loop: CASGRPGASYEQYF. In DNA form, the CDR3 reads TGTGCCAGCGGCAGACCGGGGGCCTCCTACGAGCAGTACTTC. The full variable domain, rest sourced from reference TRBV28 and TRBJ2-7, is DVKVTQSSRYLVKRTGEKVFLECVQDMDHENMFWYRQDPGLGLRLIYFSYDVKMKEKGDIPEGYSVSREKKERFSLILESASTNQTSMYLCASGRPGASYEQYFGPGTRLTVT.

The chain joins TRBV15 to TRBJ2-2; D unclear. Per the germline V gene, CDR1 is LNHNV and CDR2 is YYDKDF (reference sequence). Trimming shortened V by 0 bases and J by 5 bases, and 4 bases separated the two germline ends. This CDR3 spans 13 amino acids. The CDR3, as DNA: TGTGCCACCAGCAGAGATGGTACCGGGGAGCTGTTTTTT. Its translation is CATSRDGTGELFF. Based on the CDR3 plus reference TRBV15 and TRBJ2-2, the full variable domain is DAMVIQNPRYQVTQFGKPVTLSCSQTLNHNVMYWYQQKSSQAPKLLFHYYDKDFNNEADTPDNFQSRRPNTSFCFLDIRSPGLGDTAMYLCATSRDGTGELFFGEGSRLTVL.

This clonotype was observed at least ten times. The chain uses TRBV5-4 and TRBJ2-3; TRBD2 is a possible D gene (6 bases). The V gene's germline CDR1 is SGHNT and CDR2 YYREEE (reference sequence). The V end was cut by 3 bases, the J end by 0 bases, with 14 bases between. CDR3 length: 16 amino acids. The CDR3 is CASSSYSGTSTDTQYF. In DNA form, the CDR3 reads TGTGCCAGCAGCTCGTATTCCGGGACTAGCACAGATACGCAGTATTTT.

This chain connects TRBV4-2 to TRBJ2-1; maybe TRBD1 (5 bases). The germline CDR1 and CDR2 sequences are LGHNA and YNFKEQ. CDR3 size: 16 residues. V was clipped by 1 base and J by 2 bases, with 12 bases between them. The CDR3 loop reads CASSQVGRTTYNEQFF. The CDR3, as DNA: TGTGCCAGCAGCCAAGTGGGCAGGACAACCTACAATGAGCAGTTCTTC.

This clonotype occurred a few times. The chain recombines TRBV30 with TRBJ2-3; the match to TRBD2 covers 7 bases. The germline V gene has CDR1 GTSNPN and CDR2 SVGIG (reference sequence). The CDR3 loop spans 15 amino acids. V lost 5 bases to trimming and J lost 2 bases; unmatched junction nucleotides: 10. CDR3 amino acids: CAWELQRGSTDTQYF. CDR3 bases: TGTGCCTGGGAACTACAGCGGGGCTCCACAGATACGCAGTATTTT.

The table lists this clonotype with many counts. V and J are TRBV2 and TRBJ2-3; D not resolved. V was cut by 8 bases and J by 3 bases, with 15 bases left in between. Germline loops: CDR1 SNHLY, CDR2 FYNNEI. The CDR3 has 14 residues. The CDR3 DNA sequence: TGTGCCAGCTCTCCCGCAGAGGTAACAGATACGCAGTATTTT. Translation gives CASSPAEVTDTQYF. Complete variable domain (other parts from reference TRBV2 and TRBJ2-3): EPEVTQTPSHQVTQMGQEVILRCVPISNHLYFYWYRQILGQKVEFLVSFYNNEISEKSEIFDDQFSVERPDGSNFTLKIRSTKLEDSAMYFCASSPAEVTDTQYFGPGTRLTVL.

This clonotype was observed at least ten times. The rearrangement links TRBV2 to TRBJ1-1; tentative D call: TRBD1 (5 bases). The germline gives CDR1 SNHLY, CDR2 FYNNEI. Trimming took 7 bases from V and 5 from J, leaving 11 bases between them. The CDR3 is 12 residues long. In DNA form, the CDR3 reads TGTGCCAGCACTAGGGGTGAAACTGAAGCTTTCTTT. Protein: CASTRGETEAFF.

This chain links TRBV20-1 with TRBJ2-6; D may be TRBD1 (6 bases). CDR1 DFQATT and CDR2 SNEGSKA come from the germline V gene (reference sequence). Trimming took off 6 bases at V and 0 bases at J, with 12 bases between the two ends. The CDR3 runs 15 residues. DNA for the CDR3: TGCAGTGCCGGGACACCTACCTCTGGGGCCAACGTCCTGACTTTC. Translating gives CSAGTPTSGANVLTF.

This clonotype was seen only a few times. V and J are TRBV3-1 and TRBJ2-5, with D maybe TRBD1 (5 bases). The ends were cut back, 1 base at V and 3 bases at J, with 9 bases in the middle. Germline V gives CDR1 LGHDT, CDR2 YNNKEL (reference sequence). The CDR3 consists of 14 residues. Here the CDR3 DNA reads TGTGCCAGCAGCCAAGTAATAGGGGAAGAGACCCAGTACTTC. Its protein product is CASSQVIGEETQYF.